Shown below are 12 T cell receptor beta chains from a single sample sequenced in a study of CD8+CD57+ T cells in acquired aplastic anemia. All sequencing subjects had displayed CD8+CD57+ cell expansion on flow cytometry. TCR beta VDJ and CDR3 were profiled, and genomic DNA was the template. MiXCR was run by TCRdb on the reads, yielding one entry per CDR3 protein. The sample holds fewer than 200,000 distinct CDR3 sequences, about 44% seen once. The sequenced sample was sorted CD4+, CD8+, or CD8+CD57+ T cells (not recorded which) from PBMCs. These receptors came from a human donor with aplastic anemia.

Of note for this clonotype: The germline gene is not matched at one end of the junction; a read error may be the cause. The chain has TRBV20-1 and TRBJ2-7; 7 nucleotides align to TRBD2. The CDR3 runs to 12 residues. CDR1 is DFQATT, CDR2 SNEGSKA, per germline (reference sequence). CDR3 region: CSARGRDYGQYF. In DNA form, the CDR3 reads TGCAGTGCTAGAGGCAGGGACTACGGGCAGTACTTC.

This clonotype was seen just once. This chain links TRBV10-3 with TRBJ2-7; D is unclear. CDR1 and CDR2 from the germline V gene are ENHRY and SYGVKD. V lost 0 bases, J lost 3 bases, and 15 bases lay in between. The CDR3 extends over 16 amino acids. CDR3 sequence: CAISESVGGVNYEQYF. In nucleotides, the CDR3 is TGTGCCATCAGTGAGTCAGTAGGTGGGGTAAACTACGAGCAGTACTTC.

This clonotype was counted ten times or more. The CDR3 nucleotides are TGTGCCAGTAGTACCCTACAGGGGGGGACCTACGAGCAGTACTTC. This sequence encodes CASSTLQGGTYEQYF. V is TRBV19 and J is TRBJ2-7, with D tentatively TRBD1 (8 bases). This CDR3 has 15 residues. CDR1 is LNHDA, CDR2 SQIVND, per germline (reference sequence). The V gene lost 4 bases and the J gene lost 2 bases, with 15 bases spanning the gap. The entire variable domain, with the rest obtained from reference TRBV19 and TRBJ2-7, is as follows: DGGITQSPKYLFRKEGQNVTLSCEQNLNHDAMYWYRQDPGQGLRLIYYSQIVNDFQKGDIAEGYSVSREKKESFPLTVTSAQKNPTAFYLCASSTLQGGTYEQYFGPGTRLTVT.

In the case of this clonotype: A much more abundant neighbour one base away suggests this may be a read error. V gene TRBV7-6 combines with J gene TRBJ2-7, with D perhaps matching TRBD1 (7 bases). Deletions cut 5 bases from V and 6 bases from J, with 17 bases between. The CDR3 runs to 14 residues. CDR1 SGHVS and CDR2 FNYEAQ come from the germline V gene. The DNA for the CDR3 is TGTGCCAGCAGCCTCCAGGGGGGCCCCGCCGAGCAGTACTTC. Protein: CASSLQGGPAEQYF.

This clonotype was seen many times. This chain links TRBV3-1 with TRBJ1-2; D uncertain. This CDR3 has 14 residues. V was trimmed by 6 bases and J by 2 bases, leaving 13 bases between them. Germline-derived CDR1 and CDR2 are LGHDT and YNNKEL (reference sequence). Here the CDR3 reads CASRRRGSNYGYTF. In DNA, the CDR3 is TGTGCCAGCAGAAGGCGGGGATCGAACTATGGCTACACCTTC. The whole variable domain, filled in from reference TRBV3-1 and TRBJ1-2, reads DTAVSQTPKYLVTQMGNDKSIKCEQNLGHDTMYWYKQDSKKFLKIMFSYNNKELIINETVPNRFSPKSPDKAHLNLHINSLELGDSAVYFCASRRRGSNYGYTFGSGTRLTVV.

This clonotype was picked up one time. J is TRBJ2-7 and V is TRBV6-5; 11 bases are a match to TRBD1. The CDR3 runs to 16 residues. V lost 4 bases and J lost 4; bases outside the gene matches: 9. Germline assignment: CDR1 MNHEY and CDR2 SVGAGI. The CDR3 spells CASSSDRGQVWYEQYF. Here the CDR3 DNA reads TGTGCCAGCAGTTCGGACAGGGGGCAAGTCTGGTACGAGCAGTACTTC.

The chain carries TRBV4-3 and TRBJ2-7; 7 bases fit TRBD1. Per germline, CDR1 LGHNA and CDR2 YSLEER. This CDR3 is 15 amino acids long. Unmatched junction bases numbered 2, after V lost 0 bases and J lost 0 bases. The CDR3 DNA reads TGCGCCAGCAGCCAAGACTGGGACAGCTCCTACGAGCAGTACTTC. Protein product: CASSQDWDSSYEQYF.

The genes are TRBV2 and TRBJ1-6, with 7 bases lining up with TRBD1. Germline-derived CDR1 and CDR2 are SNHLY and FYNNEI. This CDR3 contains 14 residues. After removal of 6 bases from V and 9 bases from J, the junction contained 8 bases not matched to a gene. The CDR3 here is CASRGGTVGSPLHF. The CDR3 DNA reads as TGTGCCAGCAGGGGCGGGACAGTGGGTTCACCCCTCCACTTT.

The rearrangement joins TRBV7-3 to TRBJ2-7; D call uncertain. The CDR3 runs to 13 residues. The germline CDR1 and CDR2 sequences are SGHTA and FQGTGA. Trimming took 3 bases from V and 3 from J, leaving 9 bases between them. This CDR3 is CASSFGRNYEQYF. As DNA, the CDR3 is TGTGCCAGCAGCTTCGGACGGAACTACGAGCAGTACTTC.

The chain recombines TRBV6-5 with TRBJ2-7; 7 bases fit TRBD2. The CDR3 runs 16 residues. Germline values: CDR1 MNHEY, CDR2 SVGAGI. J was trimmed by 0 bases and V by 2 bases; bases with no gene match: 7. CDR3 in DNA: TGTGCCAGCAGTTACGGGGGGGAGGTGAGCTCCTACGAGCAGTACTTC. Amino acid sequence: CASSYGGEVSSYEQYF.

The rearrangement joins TRBV5-1 to TRBJ2-3, with 9 bases that match TRBD2. Germline CDR1 and CDR2: SGHRS and YFSETQ. The CDR3 is 16 residues long. V lost 5 bases to trimming and J lost 1 base; unmatched junction nucleotides: 8. The CDR3: CASRTGLARGTDTQYF. In DNA, the CDR3 is TGCGCCAGCAGGACGGGACTAGCTAGGGGCACAGATACGCAGTATTTT.

The rearrangement uses TRBV11-2 and TRBJ2-3; D remains unclear. Trimming left V 1 base short and J 0 bases short, with 8 bases between. This CDR3 is built from 15 residues. CDR1 SGHAT and CDR2 FQNNGV come from the germline V gene. The CDR3 protein is CASSLVVRSTDTQYF. The CDR3 DNA reads TGTGCCAGCAGCTTAGTCGTCCGAAGCACAGATACGCAGTATTTT.